Listed below are T cell receptor beta chains from one sample, sequenced in a study of blood T cells in healthy people across ages. Using its own MiXCR run on the 5' RACE reads, TCRdb lists one record per CDR3 protein. The data show hundreds of thousands of distinct CDR3 sequences, under 45% seen once. Sequencing was carried out using blood. The receptor set was obtained from a man aged 55 to 69 in good health. Each CDR3 is given with its conserved first and last residue. A D gene is named only where the DNA matches it firmly. Only some rows state a clone size, as once, few, many or a class for expanded clones.

size	V	D	J	DNA	CDR3
NA	TRBV20-1	TRBD2	TRBJ2-3	TGCAGTGCCGCAAATGTAGCGGGGGGTCGGAATACGCAGTATTTT	CSAANVAGGRNTQYF
NA	TRBV4-3	TRBD2	TRBJ2-7	TGCGCCAGCAGCTTTACCGGGACTAGCGGGGCTTACGAGCAGTACTTC	CASSFTGTSGAYEQYF
many	TRBV20-1	NA	TRBJ2-7	TGCAGTGCCTCCAAGAAACCTCTCCAGTACGAGCAGTACTTC	CSASKKPLQYEQYF
NA	TRBV9	NA	TRBJ2-3	TGTGCCAGCAGCGTAGCGGAGGCCAGGCGCACAGATACGCAGTATTTT	CASSVAEARRTDTQYF
NA	TRBV2	TRBD1	TRBJ2-1	TGTGCCAGCAGTGCCCCCCCGGGACAGCCTAACAATGAGCAGTTCTTC	CASSAPPGQPNNEQFF
NA	TRBV11-2	NA	TRBJ2-5	TGTGCCAGCAGCTTAGGTAGTAGCGAACAAGAGACCCAGTACTTC	CASSLGSSEQETQYF
NA	TRBV7-3	NA	TRBJ2-5	TGTGCCGGCAGCTTAATGGGGGGTCAAGAGACCCAGTACTTC	CAGSLMGGQETQYF
few	TRBV6-5	TRBD2	TRBJ2-3	TGTGCCAGCAGTTACGCGGGGGATAGCACAGATACGCAGTATTTT	CASSYAGDSTDTQYF
NA	TRBV10-3	TRBD2	TRBJ2-7	TGTGCCATCAGTGCCAGCGGGGGATCCTACGAGCAGTACTTC	CAISASGGSYEQYF
once	TRBV9	NA	TRBJ2-7	TGTGCCAGCAGCGTAGGGGGGGGCCAATTGGATGAGCAGTACTTC	CASSVGGGQLDEQYF
many	TRBV13	NA	TRBJ1-2	TGTGCCAGCAGCTTAGTCCCTTCCTATGGCTACACCTTC	CASSLVPSYGYTF
NA	TRBV6-2/TRBV6-3	NA	TRBJ2-7	TGTGCCAGCAGTTTATCCGGGTTTTTTTACGAGCAGTACTTC	CASSLSGFFYEQYF
NA	TRBV9	NA	TRBJ2-3	TGTGCCAGCAGCGCGCTCCGCACAGATACGCAGTATTTT	CASSALRTDTQYF
many	TRBV6-2/TRBV6-3	TRBD1	TRBJ1-2	TGTGCCAGCAGTTACGGACAGGCCTTCTACTACACCTTC	CASSYGQAFYYTF
NA	TRBV6-5	NA	TRBJ1-2	TGTGCCAGCAGGGTTGTCCCCACAGATGGCTACACCTTC	CASRVVPTDGYTF
NA	TRBV20-1	NA	TRBJ2-1	TGCAGTGCCCCACTCGGCTTTAATGAGCAGTTCTTC	CSAPLGFNEQFF
NA	TRBV20-1	NA	TRBJ2-3	TGCAGTGCTAGTAAAACCGGCCATAGCACAGATACGCAGTATTTT	CSASKTGHSTDTQYF
few	TRBV28	NA	TRBJ1-2	TGTGCCAGCAGTTGTTCAAAGGACTATGGCTACACCTTC	CASSCSKDYGYTF
few	TRBV7-3	TRBD1	TRBJ1-4	TGTGCCAGCAGCCACGACAGGGGAGAAAAACTGTTTTTT	CASSHDRGEKLFF
NA	TRBV7-2	TRBD2	TRBJ2-5	TGTGCCAGCAGCCTAGCGGTCCGGGCAGAGACCCAGTACTTC	CASSLAVRAETQYF
NA	TRBV7-2	NA	TRBJ2-3	TGTGCCAGCAGCTCAATTGGGGGGGCCCAGTATTTT	CASSSIGGAQYF
NA	TRBV6-1	NA	TRBJ2-3	TGTGCCAGCAGTGATCGAGGGAAGGAAGGGACAGATACGCAGTATTTT	CASSDRGKEGTDTQYF
NA	TRBV7-9	NA	TRBJ2-4	TGTGCCAGCAGCCTTACGGAGGAAAACATTCAGTACTTC	CASSLTEENIQYF
few	TRBV21-1	NA	TRBJ2-7	TGTGCCAGCAGAATACGTAGCGGGGGTATCTTCTACGAGCAGTACTTC	CASRIRSGGIFYEQYF
NA	TRBV6-2/TRBV6-3	NA	TRBJ1-5	TGTGCCAGCAGTTACTCGAGCGGATTCGGTTTGGCCAGCATTAATCAGCCCCAGCATTTT	CASSYSSGFGLASINQPQHF
NA	TRBV5-1	NA	TRBJ2-3	TGCGCCAGCCACTCCGGGGTCCCGGGCTTCACAGATACGCAGTATTTT	CASHSGVPGFTDTQYF
NA	TRBV12-5	TRBD1	TRBJ2-7	TGTGCTAGTGGTCCAAGGGACAGAGAGATCTACGAGCAGTACTTC	CASGPRDREIYEQYF
once	TRBV28	TRBD1	TRBJ1-5	TGTGCCAGTTATCCGCGGGACAGGGTCAATCAGCCCCAGCATTTT	CASYPRDRVNQPQHF
few	TRBV7-2	TRBD1	TRBJ1-2	TGTGCCAGCAGCTTAGGACAGGGGAAGGTCTATGGCTACACCTTC	CASSLGQGKVYGYTF
few	TRBV7-2	NA	TRBJ2-7	TGTGCCAGCAGCTTAGCGGCTAGCGCCTCCTACGAGCAGTACTTC	CASSLAASASYEQYF
NA	TRBV5-5	NA	TRBJ2-3	TGTGCCAGCAGCGGGTGGGGGGGGCCCTTGGTGACAGATACGCAGTATTTT	CASSGWGGPLVTDTQYF
NA	TRBV10-3	NA	TRBJ1-6	TGTGCCATCAGTGAGTCTAGTAATTCACCCCCCCACTTT	CAISESSNSPPHF
NA	TRBV15	NA	TRBJ2-7	TGTGCCACCAGCAGGACCGGGGCAGGAACGAATGAGCAGTACTTC	CATSRTGAGTNEQYF
few	TRBV11-2	NA	TRBJ2-1	TGTGCCAGCAGCTTAGAACAGTTCTCCCATGAGCAGTTCTTC	CASSLEQFSHEQFF
NA	TRBV7-2	TRBD2	TRBJ2-7	TGTGCCAGCAGCCCCGAAGCGGGGGGGCTTAGCGAGTACTTC	CASSPEAGGLSEYF
few	TRBV20-1	TRBD2	TRBJ2-5	TGCAGTGCTCCCACCGGGTCGGGGGGGCAAGAGACCCAGTACTTC	CSAPTGSGGQETQYF
few	TRBV7-3	NA	TRBJ2-1	TGTGCCAGCAGCCAACTTCCTGGCGGTCGGTGGTTCTTC	CASSQLPGGRWFF
NA	TRBV7-9	NA	TRBJ2-3	TGTGCCAGCAGCACCCCGGGGGCAGATACGCAGTATTTT	CASSTPGADTQYF
NA	TRBV1	NA	TRBJ2-3	TGCACCAGCAGCCAGGCGAGCTCAATAGCGCGGGGCTGGGATACGCAGTATTTT	CTSSQASSIARGWDTQYF
NA	TRBV2	NA	TRBJ2-3	TGTGCCACCAGAGTCAGGGGAGGGTCAGATACGCAGTATTTT	CATRVRGGSDTQYF
few	TRBV20-1	TRBD1	TRBJ2-3	TGCAGTGCTTGGGACAGGAACATCAGAGATACGCAGTATTTT	CSAWDRNIRDTQYF
NA	TRBV20-1	NA	TRBJ2-3	TGCAGTGCTAGGGAAAACCTAAGGACAGATACGCAGTATTTT	CSARENLRTDTQYF
many	TRBV5-1	NA	TRBJ2-1	TGCGCCAGCAGTGCCTCGGGCGGGATGGTCCACAATGAGCAGTTCTTC	CASSASGGMVHNEQFF
NA	TRBV5-6	TRBD2	TRBJ2-7	TGTGCCAGCAGCTTGGTGGCGGGGGGGAGTAAGAACGAGCAGTACTTC	CASSLVAGGSKNEQYF
many	TRBV6-4	NA	TRBJ2-3	TGTGCCAGCAGTAATGGAACGGGGGACACAGATACGCAGTATTTT	CASSNGTGDTDTQYF